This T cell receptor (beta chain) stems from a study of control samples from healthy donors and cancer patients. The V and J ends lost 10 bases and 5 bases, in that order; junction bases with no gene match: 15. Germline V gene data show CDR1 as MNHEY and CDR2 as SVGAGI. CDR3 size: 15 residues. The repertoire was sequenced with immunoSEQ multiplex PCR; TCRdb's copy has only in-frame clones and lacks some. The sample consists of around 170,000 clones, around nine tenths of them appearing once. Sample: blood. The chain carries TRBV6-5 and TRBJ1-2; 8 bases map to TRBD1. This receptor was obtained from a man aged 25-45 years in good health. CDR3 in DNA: TGTGCCACCACCGCCCGGGACAGGCCCCCTTATGGCTACACCTTC. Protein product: CATTARDRPPYGYTF.